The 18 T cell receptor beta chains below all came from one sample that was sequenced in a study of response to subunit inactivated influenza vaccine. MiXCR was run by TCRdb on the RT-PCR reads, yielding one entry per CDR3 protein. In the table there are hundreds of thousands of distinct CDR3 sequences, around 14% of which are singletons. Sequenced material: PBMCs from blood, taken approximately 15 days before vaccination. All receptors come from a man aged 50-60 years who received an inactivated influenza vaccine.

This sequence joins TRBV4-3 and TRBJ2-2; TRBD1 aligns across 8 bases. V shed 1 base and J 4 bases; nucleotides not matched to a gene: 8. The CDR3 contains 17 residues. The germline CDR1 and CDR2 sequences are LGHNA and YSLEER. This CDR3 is CASSQGQGARGTGELFF. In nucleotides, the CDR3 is TGCGCCAGCAGCCAAGGGCAGGGGGCGCGGGGCACCGGGGAGCTGTTTTTT.

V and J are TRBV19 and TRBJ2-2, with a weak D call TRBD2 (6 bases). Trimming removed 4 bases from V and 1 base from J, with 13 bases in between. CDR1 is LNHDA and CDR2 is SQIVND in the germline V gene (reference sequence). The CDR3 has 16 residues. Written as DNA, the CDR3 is TGTGCCAGTAGTACCTCCGGGACTTGGAACACCGGGGAGCTGTTTTTT. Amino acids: CASSTSGTWNTGELFF.

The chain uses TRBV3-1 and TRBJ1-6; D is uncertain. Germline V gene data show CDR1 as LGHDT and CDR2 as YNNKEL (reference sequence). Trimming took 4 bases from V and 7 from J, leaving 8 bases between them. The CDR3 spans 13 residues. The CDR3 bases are TGTGCCAGCAGCCCCTCGGCGAATTCACCCCTCCACTTT. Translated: CASSPSANSPLHF.

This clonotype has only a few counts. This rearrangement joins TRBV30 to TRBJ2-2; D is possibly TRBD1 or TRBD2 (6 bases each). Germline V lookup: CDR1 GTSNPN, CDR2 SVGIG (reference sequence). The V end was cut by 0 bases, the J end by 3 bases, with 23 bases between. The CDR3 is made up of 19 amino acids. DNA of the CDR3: TGTGCCTGGAGTGTACAGGGCGGGACGGGATCACCTTACACCGGGGAGCTGTTTTTT. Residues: CAWSVQGGTGSPYTGELFF.

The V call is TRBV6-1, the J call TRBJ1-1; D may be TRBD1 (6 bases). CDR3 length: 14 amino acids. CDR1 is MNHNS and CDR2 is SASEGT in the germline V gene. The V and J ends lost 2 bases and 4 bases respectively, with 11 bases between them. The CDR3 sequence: CASSEQGLSTEAFF. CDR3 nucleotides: TGTGCCAGCAGTGAACAGGGGCTGAGCACTGAAGCTTTCTTT.

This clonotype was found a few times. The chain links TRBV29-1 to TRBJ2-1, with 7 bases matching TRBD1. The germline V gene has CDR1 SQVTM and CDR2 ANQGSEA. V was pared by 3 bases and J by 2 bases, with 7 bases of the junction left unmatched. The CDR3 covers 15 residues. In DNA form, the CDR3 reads TGCAGCGTTGACGAATCCGGGACAGCCTACAATGAGCAGTTCTTC. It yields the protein CSVDESGTAYNEQFF.

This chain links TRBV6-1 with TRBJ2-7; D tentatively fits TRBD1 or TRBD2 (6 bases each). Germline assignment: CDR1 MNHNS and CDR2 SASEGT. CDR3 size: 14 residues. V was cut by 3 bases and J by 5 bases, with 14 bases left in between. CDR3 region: CASSDRGRNDEQYF. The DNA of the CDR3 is TGTGCCAGCAGTGACCGGGGGCGAAATGACGAGCAGTACTTC.

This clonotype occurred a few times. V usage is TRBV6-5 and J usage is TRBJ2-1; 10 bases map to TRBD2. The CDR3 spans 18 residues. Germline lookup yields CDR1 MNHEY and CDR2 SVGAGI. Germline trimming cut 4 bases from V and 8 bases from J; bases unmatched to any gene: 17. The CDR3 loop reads CASSSHSGQRGGRDEQFF. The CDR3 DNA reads TGTGCCAGCAGTTCCCATTCGGGGCAGCGGGGGGGCCGCGATGAGCAGTTCTTC.

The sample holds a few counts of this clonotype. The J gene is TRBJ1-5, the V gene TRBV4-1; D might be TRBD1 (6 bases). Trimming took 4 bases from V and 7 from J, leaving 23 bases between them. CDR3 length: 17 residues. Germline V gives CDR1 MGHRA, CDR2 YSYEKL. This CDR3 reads CASSPALGGGRGQPQHF. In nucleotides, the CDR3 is TGCGCCAGCAGCCCTGCCTTAGGTGGGGGGCGCGGGCAGCCCCAGCATTTT.

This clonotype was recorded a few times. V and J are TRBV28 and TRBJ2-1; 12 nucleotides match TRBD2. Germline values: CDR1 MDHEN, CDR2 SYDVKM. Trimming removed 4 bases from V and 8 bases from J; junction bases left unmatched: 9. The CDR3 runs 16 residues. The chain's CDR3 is CASSSRTSGNRDEQFF. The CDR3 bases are TGTGCCAGCAGTTCTAGGACTAGCGGGAATAGGGATGAGCAGTTCTTC.

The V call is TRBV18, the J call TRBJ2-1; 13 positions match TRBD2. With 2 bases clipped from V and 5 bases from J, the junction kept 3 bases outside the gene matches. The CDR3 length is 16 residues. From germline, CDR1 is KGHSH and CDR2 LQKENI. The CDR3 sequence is CASSPMTSGRNNEQFF. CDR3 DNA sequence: TGTGCCAGCTCACCAATGACTAGCGGGAGGAACAATGAGCAGTTCTTC. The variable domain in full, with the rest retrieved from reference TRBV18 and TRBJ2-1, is NAGVMQNPRHLVRRRGQEARLRCSPMKGHSHVYWYRQLPEEGLKFMVYLQKENIIDESGMPKERFSAEFPKEGPSILRIQQVVRGDSAAYFCASSPMTSGRNNEQFFGPGTRLTVL.

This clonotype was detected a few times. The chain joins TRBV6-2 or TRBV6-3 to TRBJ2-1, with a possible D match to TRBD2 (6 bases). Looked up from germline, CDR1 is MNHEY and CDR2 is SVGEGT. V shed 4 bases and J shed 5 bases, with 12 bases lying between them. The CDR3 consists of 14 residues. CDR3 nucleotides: TGTGCCAGCAGTTTTGGACTAATCAACAATGAGCAGTTCTTC. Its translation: CASSFGLINNEQFF.

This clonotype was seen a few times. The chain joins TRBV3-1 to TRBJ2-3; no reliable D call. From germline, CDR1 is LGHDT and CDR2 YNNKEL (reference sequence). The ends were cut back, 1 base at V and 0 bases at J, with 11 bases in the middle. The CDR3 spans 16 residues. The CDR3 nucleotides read TGTGCCAGCAGCCAAGTGCAGCGAATGAGCACAGATACGCAGTATTTT. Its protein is CASSQVQRMSTDTQYF.

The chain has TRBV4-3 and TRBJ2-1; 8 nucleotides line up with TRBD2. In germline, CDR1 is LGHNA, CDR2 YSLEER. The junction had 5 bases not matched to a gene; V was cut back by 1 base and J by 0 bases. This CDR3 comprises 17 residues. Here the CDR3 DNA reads TGCGCCAGCAGCCAAGTGTTTGCGGGGGGCTCCTACAATGAGCAGTTCTTC. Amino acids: CASSQVFAGGSYNEQFF.

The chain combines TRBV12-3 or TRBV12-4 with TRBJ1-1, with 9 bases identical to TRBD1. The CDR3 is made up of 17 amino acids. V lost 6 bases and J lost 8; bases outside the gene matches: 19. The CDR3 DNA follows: TGTGCCAGCAGGCCCTCCGGGACAGGGCTTTCACATTTCGAAGCTTTCTTT. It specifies CASRPSGTGLSHFEAFF.

As DNA, the CDR3 is TGTGCCAGCAGTGTCAGGGGTCGGTCCACCGGGGAGCTGTTTTTT. It yields the protein CASSVRGRSTGELFF. The rearrangement links TRBV2 to TRBJ2-2, with a possible D match to TRBD1 (6 bases). Trimming cost V 4 bases and J 4 bases, with 13 bases left between them. The germline CDR1 and CDR2 sequences are SNHLY and FYNNEI. CDR3 length: 15 amino acids. The complete variable domain, with remaining parts taken from reference TRBV2 and TRBJ2-2, reads EPEVTQTPSHQVTQMGQEVILRCVPISNHLYFYWYRQILGQKVEFLVSFYNNEISEKSEIFDDQFSVERPDGSNFTLKIRSTKLEDSAMYFCASSVRGRSTGELFFGEGSRLTVL.

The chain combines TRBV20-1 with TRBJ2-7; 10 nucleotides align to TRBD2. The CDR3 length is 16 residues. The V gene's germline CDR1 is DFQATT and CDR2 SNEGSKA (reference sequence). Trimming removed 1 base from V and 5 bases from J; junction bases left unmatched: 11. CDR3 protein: CSARGPSGRSTNEQYF. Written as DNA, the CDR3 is TGCAGTGCTAGAGGGCCTAGCGGGAGAAGTACTAACGAGCAGTACTTC.

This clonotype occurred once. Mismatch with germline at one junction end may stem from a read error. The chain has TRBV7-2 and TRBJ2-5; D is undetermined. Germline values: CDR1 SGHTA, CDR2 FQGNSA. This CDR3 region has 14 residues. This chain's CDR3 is CARSLDNTRETQYF. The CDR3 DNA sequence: TGTGCCAGAAGCTTAGACAATACCAGGGAGACCCAGTACTTC.